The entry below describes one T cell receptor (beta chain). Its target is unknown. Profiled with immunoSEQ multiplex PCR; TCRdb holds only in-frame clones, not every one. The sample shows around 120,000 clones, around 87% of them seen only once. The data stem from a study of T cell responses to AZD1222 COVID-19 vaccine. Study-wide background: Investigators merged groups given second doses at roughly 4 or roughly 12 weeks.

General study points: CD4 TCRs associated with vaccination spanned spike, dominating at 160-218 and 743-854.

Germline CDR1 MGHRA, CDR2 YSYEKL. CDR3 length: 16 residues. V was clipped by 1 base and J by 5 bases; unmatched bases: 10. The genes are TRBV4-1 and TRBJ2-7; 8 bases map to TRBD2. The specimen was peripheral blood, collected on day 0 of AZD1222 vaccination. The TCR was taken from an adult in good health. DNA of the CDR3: TGCGCCAGCAGCCAAGGATTAGCGGGGTTAGGGAACGAGCAGTACTTC. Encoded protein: CASSQGLAGLGNEQYF.